A single T cell receptor beta chain is shown here with its context. Its target is not known. The data are from a study of cytomegalovirus exposure and HLA in healthy donors. Study-wide findings and caveats: In an earlier analysis, productive rearrangement rates for most beta V segments clustered near 87% or 30%.

The PCR used 60 Vbeta and 13 Jbeta primers. Clones were sequenced by immunoSEQ multiplex PCR, and TCRdb holds only the in-frame ones, with some missing. The data hold tens of thousands of clones, with around three fifths observed a single time. The TCR comes from a woman aged 40 to 50 in good health and CMV-seropositive. The sample consisted of PBMCs.

The CDR3 reads CASSSGNGAYEQYF. CDR3 bases: TGCGCCAGCAGCTCAGGTAATGGCGCCTACGAGCAGTACTTC. The chain joins TRBV5-1 to TRBJ2-7, with no clear D. V was pared by 3 bases and J by 2 bases, with 12 bases between. The germline gives CDR1 SGHRS, CDR2 YFSETQ. This CDR3 has 14 amino acids.